Shown below are 5 T cell receptor beta chains from a single sample sequenced in a study of blood T cell repertoires in COVID-19. Measured with immunoSEQ multiplex PCR; TCRdb has only the in-frame clones, and not every one. The table has more than 30,000 clones, nearly 90% seen once; the top ten hold 1.5% to 1.8%. Material for sequencing was peripheral blood. These receptors all stem from a man aged 55 to 70 with active COVID-19.

The rearrangement uses TRBV24-1 and TRBJ1-5; 7 bases match TRBD1. There are 18 residues in the CDR3. Unmatched junction bases numbered 11, after V lost 2 bases and J lost 2 bases. Germline CDR1 is KGHDR and CDR2 is SFDVKD. Here the CDR3 reads CATSDSLRRGHGNQPQHF. DNA for the CDR3: TGTGCCACCAGTGATTCCCTGAGGAGGGGGCATGGCAATCAGCCCCAGCATTTT.

The V and J genes are TRBV9 and TRBJ1-5, with a tentative D call TRBD1 (5 bases). V lost 0 bases to trimming and J lost 10 bases, with 14 bases between them. CDR3 length: 14 residues. Looked up from germline, CDR1 is SGDLS and CDR2 is YYNGEE. CDR3 sequence: CASSVEPVGGPQHF. The CDR3 nucleotides are TGTGCCAGCAGCGTAGAGCCGGTCGGGGGACCCCAGCATTTT.

The CDR3 is CASSPRQLAGGYEQYF. As DNA, the CDR3 is TGTGCCAGCAGCCCCCGTCAACTAGCGGGGGGCTACGAGCAGTACTTC. The genes are TRBV7-2 and TRBJ2-7; TRBD2 matches at 12 bases. The CDR3 consists of 16 residues. Germline trimming cut 5 bases from V and 3 bases from J; bases unmatched to any gene: 8. Germline V gene lookup returns CDR1 SGHTA and CDR2 FQGNSA.

V is TRBV19 and J is TRBJ2-7; no definite D call. This CDR3 region has 12 residues. V was shortened by 4 bases and J by 3 bases, with 7 bases between the two germline ends. Germline loops: CDR1 LNHDA, CDR2 SQIVND (reference sequence). CDR3 loop: CASSNFRYEQYF. CDR3 bases: TGTGCCAGTAGTAACTTTCGCTACGAGCAGTACTTC.

In its sample, this clone was seen a few times. The chain combines TRBV5-4 with TRBJ1-2; 8 bases fit TRBD1. Per germline, CDR1 SGHNT and CDR2 YYREEE (reference sequence). CDR3 length equals 14 residues. V shed 3 bases and J 4 bases; nucleotides not matched to a gene: 5. The CDR3 DNA sequence: TGTGCCAGCAGCTCCCCCAGGGGGCCCTATGGCTACACCTTC. It codes for CASSSPRGPYGYTF.